This T cell receptor beta chain appears in the sequencing data of a study of blood T cells in healthy people across ages. General study findings and limits: When one million T cells were used, diversity estimates were thought to be underestimates.

Next came a second PCR, run for about 6 to 11 cycles, which used a sample-barcoded 5' primer along with a J-beta primer mix. TCRdb re-called the 5' RACE reads through MiXCR, storing one row per CDR3 protein. The sample lists around 650,000 distinct CDR3 sequences; approximately 40% were seen once. V was pared by 3 bases and J by 7 bases, with 15 bases between. CDR3 length: 15 residues. Germline values: CDR1 KGHDR, CDR2 SFDVKD. Note on this clonotype: The antigen is unknown.

Sequencing input: blood. This sequence was found in a man older than 75 in good health. V and J are TRBV24-1 and TRBJ2-1; D not certain. This chain's CDR3 is CATSDPGSPVNEQFF. CDR3 in DNA: TGTGCCACCAGTGATCCCGGTTCCCCGGTTAATGAGCAGTTCTTC.